The 32 T cell receptor beta chains below were found in one sample sequenced in a study of T cell responses to AZD1222 COVID-19 vaccine. Profiled with immunoSEQ multiplex PCR; TCRdb holds only in-frame clones, not every one. The table has tens of thousands of clones, approximately 85% seen once. The source was peripheral blood, collected 28 days after the second AZD1222 dose. The receptors were sampled from an adult who received the AZD1222 COVID-19 vaccine.

This clone was recorded a few times. J is TRBJ2-7 and V is TRBV12-3 or TRBV12-4; unclear D gene. This CDR3 is 12 amino acids long. V shed 3 bases and J shed 3 bases, with 6 bases lying between them. The CDR3 coding sequence is TGTGCCAGCAGTTTGAACTACTACGAGCAGTACTTC. The encoded protein is CASSLNYYEQYF.

The chain links TRBV9 to TRBJ2-7; D gene unclear. CDR1 and CDR2 from the germline V gene are SGDLS and YYNGEE. Trimming shortened V by 0 bases and J by 6 bases, and 10 bases separated the two germline ends. The CDR3 covers 13 residues. CDR3 in DNA: TGTGCCAGCAGCGTAGCTGCCCTGAGCGAGCAGTACTTC. This encodes CASSVAALSEQYF. Looking up the rest from reference TRBV9 and TRBJ2-7 gives the full variable domain: DSGVTQTPKHLITATGQRVTLRCSPRSGDLSVYWYQQSLDQGLQFLIQYYNGEERAKGNILERFSAQQFPDLHSELNLSSLELGDSALYFCASSVAALSEQYFGPGTRLTVT.

A single count supports this clone. The gene calls are TRBV7-9 and TRBJ1-4; D is undetermined. Germline CDR1 and CDR2: SEHNR and FQNEAQ (reference sequence). The CDR3 is 15 amino acids. The V and J ends lost 3 bases and 7 bases respectively, with 15 bases between them. CDR3 sequence reads: CASSFERVTGEKLFF. In DNA, the CDR3 is TGTGCCAGCAGCTTTGAGAGGGTGACGGGTGAAAAACTGTTTTTT.

The chain joins TRBV20-1 to TRBJ1-2, with D unresolved. Germline V gene sequence: CDR1 DFQATT, CDR2 SNEGSKA (reference sequence). CDR3 length: 11 residues. Trimming took 3 bases from V and 6 from J, leaving 8 bases between them. The CDR3 coding sequence is TGCAGTGCTAGTCGGGGAAATGGCTACACCTTC. Amino acids: CSASRGNGYTF.

This chain links TRBV2 with TRBJ1-5; 7 bases are shared with TRBD1. The CDR3 extends over 15 amino acids. The germline V gene encodes CDR1 SNHLY and CDR2 FYNNEI. The junction had 15 bases not matched to a gene; V was cut back by 5 bases and J by 11 bases. The CDR3 reads CASSRGRGAQSAQHF. The DNA of the CDR3 is TGTGCCAGCAGTCGGGGCAGGGGGGCACAATCGGCCCAGCATTTT.

This clone was seen a single time. The chain is built from TRBV7-2 and TRBJ1-2, with no clear D. V was cut by 1 base and J by 7 bases, with 19 bases left in between. Germline CDR1 reads SGHTA; CDR2 reads FQGNSA. The CDR3 length is 16 residues. The CDR3 DNA sequence: TGTGCCAGCAGCTTAGTTCCCGATGGGTCTTATGGTGGCTACACCTTC. It encodes CASSLVPDGSYGGYTF. Drawing the rest from reference TRBV7-2 and TRBJ1-2, the complete variable domain is GAGVSQSPSNKVTEKGKDVELRCDPISGHTALYWYRQSLGQGLEFLIYFQGNSAPDKSGLPSDRFSAERTGGSVSTLTIQRTQQEDSAVYLCASSLVPDGSYGGYTFGSGTRLTVV.

The chain has TRBV12-3 or TRBV12-4 and TRBJ1-4; D is uncertain. The CDR3 totals 13 residues. Trimming shortened V by 6 bases and J by 1 base, and 6 bases separated the two germline ends. CDR3 in DNA: TGTGCCAGCAGGCAGAGAACTAATGAAAAACTGTTTTTT. Protein sequence: CASRQRTNEKLFF.

This rearrangement joins TRBV11-1 to TRBJ2-7; 7 bases are a match to TRBD2. Germline assignment: CDR1 SGHAT and CDR2 FQDESV (reference sequence). After removal of 5 bases from V and 5 bases from J, the junction contained 12 bases not matched to a gene. The CDR3 extends over 15 amino acids. The CDR3: CASSEQTSFLDEQYF. The CDR3 DNA reads TGTGCCAGCAGCGAGCAGACTAGCTTCTTAGACGAGCAGTACTTC. The whole variable domain, filled in from reference TRBV11-1 and TRBJ2-7, reads EAEVAQSPRYKITEKSQAVAFWCDPISGHATLYWYRQILGQGPELLVQFQDESVVDDSQLPKDRFSAERLKGVDSTLKIQPAELGDSAMYLCASSEQTSFLDEQYFGPGTRLTVT.

The chain uses TRBV27 and TRBJ1-2; the match to TRBD1 covers 8 bases. The CDR3 consists of 16 residues. The germline CDR1 and CDR2 sequences are MNHEY and SMNVEV (reference sequence). The V gene end was trimmed by 5 bases and the J gene end by 0 bases; junction bases not matched to a gene: 8. CDR3 coding DNA: TGTGCCAGCAGTGTCCGGGACAGGAAGGCTAACTATGGCTACACCTTC. Protein product: CASSVRDRKANYGYTF.

The chain is built from TRBV9 and TRBJ1-1, with D possibly matching TRBD1 (6 bases). The germline gives CDR1 SGDLS, CDR2 YYNGEE. V lost 1 base and J 4 bases, leaving 14 bases between the germline ends. The CDR3 covers 15 residues. The CDR3 DNA sequence: TGTGCCAGCAGCGTATCAGGGGTCACGAGCACTGAAGCTTTCTTT. This gives the protein CASSVSGVTSTEAFF.

In DNA, the CDR3 is TGTGCCAGCAGCGTAACAGGAAATTCACCCCTCCACTTT. It specifies CASSVTGNSPLHF. The chain employs TRBV9 and TRBJ1-6; a possible D gene is TRBD1 (5 bases). Per germline, CDR1 SGDLS and CDR2 YYNGEE. This CDR3 has 13 residues. The V end lost 1 base, the J end lost 7 bases, and 6 bases lay between the germline ends.

This clone showed up just a few times. The rearrangement links TRBV2 to TRBJ1-1; no reliable D call. Germline V gene data show CDR1 as SNHLY and CDR2 as FYNNEI. V was trimmed by 4 bases and J by 3 bases, leaving 3 bases between them. This CDR3 is built from 11 residues. DNA of the CDR3: TGTGCCAGCAGTGGTCACACTGAAGCTTTCTTT. Translation: CASSGHTEAFF. Looking up the rest from reference TRBV2 and TRBJ1-1 gives the full variable domain: EPEVTQTPSHQVTQMGQEVILRCVPISNHLYFYWYRQILGQKVEFLVSFYNNEISEKSEIFDDQFSVERPDGSNFTLKIRSTKLEDSAMYFCASSGHTEAFFGQGTRLTVV.

This sequence joins TRBV4-2 and TRBJ1-1; TRBD1 matches at 10 bases. The CDR3 totals 12 residues. V lost 6 bases and J lost 6; bases outside the gene matches: 1. Germline CDR1 reads LGHNA; CDR2 reads YNFKEQ. The CDR3 protein is CASRGTGAEAFF. DNA of the CDR3: TGTGCCAGCAGAGGGACAGGGGCTGAAGCTTTCTTT.

The genes are TRBV4-2 and TRBJ2-5; 10 nucleotides match TRBD2. The CDR3 is 16 amino acids. Germline lookup yields CDR1 LGHNA and CDR2 YNFKEQ. The junction had 9 bases not matched to a gene; V was cut back by 4 bases and J by 4 bases. The CDR3 DNA is TGTGCCAGCAGCCCGATTAGCGGGGGGCCGGGAGAGACCCAGTACTTC. It translates to CASSPISGGPGETQYF.

This chain connects TRBV9 to TRBJ1-2; D not resolved. CDR1 SGDLS and CDR2 YYNGEE come from the germline V gene. CDR3 length: 12 residues. The V and J ends lost 3 bases and 8 bases respectively, with 11 bases between them. CDR3 coding DNA: TGTGCCAGCAGCGCGGGTGTTGTGGGCTACACCTTC. Protein sequence: CASSAGVVGYTF.

The rearrangement links TRBV15 to TRBJ1-2; TRBD1 matches 7 bases. The V gene's germline CDR1 is LNHNV and CDR2 YYDKDF (reference sequence). V was pared by 3 bases and J by 3 bases, with 7 bases of the junction left unmatched. The CDR3 totals 15 residues. The CDR3 protein is CATSRTGWGDYGYTF. As DNA, the CDR3 is TGTGCCACCAGCAGGACAGGGTGGGGTGACTATGGCTACACCTTC.

This chain uses TRBV19 with TRBJ2-1, with D unclear. In germline, CDR1 is LNHDA, CDR2 SQIVND (reference sequence). The CDR3 sequence is 12 residues long. V lost 5 bases to trimming and J lost 7 bases, with 9 bases between them. CDR3 in DNA: TGTGCCAGTAGTGTGGCAAAGAATGAGCAGTTCTTC. It is translated as CASSVAKNEQFF.

The J gene is TRBJ1-5, the V gene TRBV4-1; D may be TRBD1 (6 bases). Trimming cost V 0 bases and J 5 bases, with 17 bases left between them. The germline V gene encodes CDR1 MGHRA and CDR2 YSYEKL. The CDR3 is 17 amino acids. The CDR3 coding sequence is TGCGCCAGCAGCCAAGAGCAGGGGAGGGTTGCTTATCAGCCCCAGCATTTT. Amino acid sequence: CASSQEQGRVAYQPQHF.

The CDR3 DNA sequence: TGTGCCTGGAGTCCTTTACTCAGGGGTATCCATGGCTACACCTTC. Translated: CAWSPLLRGIHGYTF. The rearrangement uses TRBV30 and TRBJ1-2; tentatively, D is TRBD1 (6 bases). Germline CDR1 is GTSNPN and CDR2 is SVGIG (reference sequence). V gave up 2 bases and J gave up 6 bases, with 19 bases separating them. This CDR3 contains 15 residues.

The chain combines TRBV19 with TRBJ1-4, with unresolved D. V was shortened by 3 bases and J by 1 base, with 6 bases between the two germline ends. The CDR3 sequence is 14 residues long. Germline lookup yields CDR1 LNHDA and CDR2 SQIVND (reference sequence). CDR3 DNA sequence: TGTGCCAGTAGTATGACCCTAACTAATGAAAAACTGTTTTTT. Protein sequence: CASSMTLTNEKLFF.

The chain combines TRBV6-2 or TRBV6-3 with TRBJ2-7; 12 positions agree with TRBD2. V shed 5 bases, J shed 3 bases, and the junction held 8 bases outside the gene matches. The CDR3 has 16 amino acids. The germline V gene encodes CDR1 MNHEY and CDR2 SVGEGT. CDR3 nucleotide sequence: TGTGCCAGCAGTCCCGTATCTAGCGGGGGGGTCTACGAGCAGTACTTC. It yields the protein CASSPVSSGGVYEQYF.

The chain uses TRBV13 and TRBJ2-1, with no clear D. The CDR3 has 14 residues. The germline gives CDR1 PRHDT, CDR2 FYEKMQ (reference sequence). Trimming cost V 4 bases and J 8 bases, with 15 bases left between them. This chain's CDR3 is CASSSTRSAHEQFF. The CDR3 region has the DNA TGTGCCAGCAGCTCAACAAGATCCGCACATGAGCAGTTCTTC.

The rearrangement uses TRBV7-9 and TRBJ2-3; TRBD2 matches 9 bases. Unmatched junction bases numbered 11, after V lost 2 bases and J lost 5 bases. CDR1 SEHNR and CDR2 FQNEAQ come from the germline V gene (reference sequence). CDR3 length: 17 amino acids. The CDR3 DNA reads TGTGCCAGCAGCTTACTGGGCGGGGGGGCCCCCGGAGATACGCAGTATTTT. This translates into CASSLLGGGAPGDTQYF.

This chain joins TRBV27 and TRBJ2-2; no clear D gene. Germline values: CDR1 MNHEY, CDR2 SMNVEV (reference sequence). CDR3 length: 14 residues. The V gene lost 2 bases and the J gene lost 1 base, with 5 bases spanning the gap. The CDR3 nucleotides read TGTGCCAGCAGTTTACTGAAGAACACCGGGGAGCTGTTTTTT. Translation: CASSLLKNTGELFF.

This chain joins TRBV5-8 and TRBJ2-5; 9 bases line up with TRBD1. The junction had 7 bases not matched to a gene; V was cut back by 4 bases and J by 3 bases. Looked up from germline, CDR1 is SGHTS and CDR2 is YDEGEE. CDR3 size: 15 residues. DNA of the CDR3: TGTGCCAGCAGCCATGGACAGGGGACGGAAGAGACCCAGTACTTC. Its protein is CASSHGQGTEETQYF.

The chain is built from TRBV11-2 and TRBJ2-2, with D unclear. The CDR3 has 13 amino acids. With 7 bases removed from V and 4 bases from J, the gap between germline ends came to 10 bases. CDR1 SGHAT and CDR2 FQNNGV come from the germline V gene. The DNA of the CDR3 is TGTGCCAGCACCATAAGAGCCACCGGGGAGCTGTTTTTT. Encoded protein: CASTIRATGELFF. The full variable domain, completed using reference TRBV11-2 and TRBJ2-2, is EAGVAQSPRYKIIEKRQSVAFWCNPISGHATLYWYQQILGQGPKLLIQFQNNGVVDDSQLPKDRFSAERLKGVDSTLKIQPAKLEDSAVYLCASTIRATGELFFGEGSRLTVL.

The gene calls are TRBV28 and TRBJ1-6; D might be TRBD1 (5 bases). Trimming stripped 3 bases from V and 4 bases from J, with 19 bases between. Looked up from germline, CDR1 is MDHEN and CDR2 is SYDVKM. The CDR3 spans 18 residues. CDR3 region: CASSFGAGGIGYNSPLHF. In DNA, the CDR3 is TGTGCCAGCAGTTTTGGGGCCGGAGGGATAGGGTATAATTCACCCCTCCACTTT.

This chain uses TRBV21-1 with TRBJ2-7; the DNA was not used to check the table's D call, TRBD1. TRBV21-1 has pseudogene status. The CDR3 runs to 12 residues. The CDR3 protein is CASSKQGREQYF. CDR3 bases: TGTGCCAGCAGCAAACAGGGGCGCGAGCAGTACTTC.

The chain employs TRBV5-5 and TRBJ1-2, with D possibly TRBD1 on 5 matching bases. The CDR3 is 14 amino acids. Between the trimmed V and J ends, which lost 0 bases and 10 bases, there was a span of 16 bases. CDR1 SGHKS and CDR2 YYEKEE come from the germline V gene (reference sequence). The CDR3 protein is CASSLGLAGQDYTF. CDR3 coding DNA: TGTGCCAGCAGCTTGGGTTTGGCGGGGCAAGACTACACCTTC. Full variable domain (remainder filled in from reference TRBV5-5 and TRBJ1-2): DAGVTQSPTHLIKTRGQQVTLRCSPISGHKSVSWYQQVLGQGPQFIFQYYEKEERGRGNFPDRFSARQFPNYSSELNVNALLLGDSALYLCASSLGLAGQDYTFGSGTRLTVV.

The J gene is TRBJ1-1, the V gene TRBV29-1, with a tentative D call TRBD1 (6 bases). Germline CDR1 and CDR2: SQVTM and ANQGSEA. V lost 4 bases and J 5 bases, leaving 8 bases between the germline ends. The CDR3 is 11 amino acids. The CDR3 region is CSVVDRTEAFF. In nucleotides, the CDR3 is TGCAGCGTTGTGGACAGAACTGAAGCTTTCTTT.

The sample holds one count of this clone. The CDR3: CASSFSLGRAGELFF. CDR3 DNA: TGTGCCAGCAGTTTTTCCCTAGGGAGAGCCGGGGAGCTGTTTTTT. The chain links TRBV28 to TRBJ2-2; D might be TRBD2 (5 bases). The CDR3 spans 15 residues. V was cut by 3 bases and J by 6 bases, with 14 bases left in between. CDR1 and CDR2 (germline): MDHEN, SYDVKM.

V usage is TRBV28 and J usage is TRBJ1-1; D may be TRBD1 (5 bases). The CDR3 spans 12 residues. Deletions cut 8 bases from V and 6 bases from J, with 13 bases between. The V gene's germline CDR1 is MDHEN and CDR2 SYDVKM. The CDR3 reads CASESWGAEAFF. The CDR3 DNA sequence: TGTGCCAGCGAATCCTGGGGCGCTGAAGCTTTCTTT.